This T cell receptor beta chain stems from a study of T cell repertoires and HLA-DP antigens. Study background: One stimulator alloantigen differed from self by one groove amino acid; the other by ten.

Comments on this clone: Its antigen is still unknown.

Amplification used primers for 54 TRBV and 13 TRBJ segments. Measured with immunoSEQ multiplex PCR; TCRdb has only the in-frame clones, and not every one. The sample contains fewer than 95,000 clones, approximately 89% of which appear only once. Untouched CD4+ T cells were bead-isolated at approximately 98% purity. The V and J ends lost 5 bases and 1 base respectively, with 12 bases between them. This CDR3 contains 15 residues. Germline V lookup: CDR1 SGHNT, CDR2 YENEEA. The chain couples TRBV11-3 to TRBJ2-1, with a tentative D call TRBD1 (6 bases). This receptor was identified in a man in his forties or fifties in good health and CMV-seronegative. The sequenced material came from CD4+ T cells from PBMCs. The DNA of the CDR3 is TGTGCCAGCAGCCCTAGGACAGATTCCTACAATGAGCAGTTCTTC. Its protein product is CASSPRTDSYNEQFF. Full variable domain (missing parts from reference TRBV11-3 and TRBJ2-1): EAGVVQSPRYKIIEKKQPVAFWCNPISGHNTLYWYLQNLGQGPELLIRYENEEAVDDSQLPKDRFSAERLKGVDSTLKIQPAELGDSAVYLCASSPRTDSYNEQFFGPGTRLTVL.